This entry is about one TCR beta chain. This sample was taken from a study of CD8 T cells in Susac syndrome. Random hexamers were used to reverse transcribe an amount of about 0.45 to 1 ug RNA. MiXCR was run by TCRdb on the immunoSEQ multiplex PCR reads, yielding one entry per CDR3 protein. The table has about 120,000 distinct CDR3 sequences, roughly 92% seen once. Trimming took 4 bases from V and 1 from J, leaving 11 bases between them. The length of the CDR3 is 15 residues. Germline assignment: CDR1 ENHRY and CDR2 SYGVKD. Sequencing was performed on CD8+ T cells from PBMCs. The V gene is TRBV10-3, the J gene TRBJ2-1; D ambiguous. This TCR came from a human donor in good health. The DNA for the CDR3 is TGTGCCATCAGTGCGGTTGGTAGGTCCTACAATGAGCAGTTCTTC. It yields the protein CAISAVGRSYNEQFF.